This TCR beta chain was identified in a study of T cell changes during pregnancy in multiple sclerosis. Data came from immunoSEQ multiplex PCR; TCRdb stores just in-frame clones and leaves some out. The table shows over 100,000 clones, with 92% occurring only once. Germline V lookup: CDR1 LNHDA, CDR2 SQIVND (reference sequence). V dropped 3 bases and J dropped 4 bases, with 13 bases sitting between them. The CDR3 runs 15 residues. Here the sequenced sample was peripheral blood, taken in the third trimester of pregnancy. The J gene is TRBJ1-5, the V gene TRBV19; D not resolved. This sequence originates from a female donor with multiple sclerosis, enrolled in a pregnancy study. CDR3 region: CASSIKVQRNQPQHF. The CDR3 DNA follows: TGTGCCAGTAGTATTAAGGTCCAGAGGAATCAGCCCCAGCATTTT.